The following is a TCR beta chain sequence with its context. The antigen it binds to is not known. No per-base quality is available; no much larger clone lies one base away. From the germline V gene, CDR1 is MNHEY and CDR2 is SVGAGI. V lost 0 bases and J lost 0 bases; the stretch between them is 11 bases long. The CDR3 starts with the cysteine, ends with the phenylalanine, and has 16 residues. The read is trimmed to its CDR3 DNA, 48 bases read in frame from base 1. Receptors were amplified or captured by 5' RACE. Sequencer: Illumina HiSeq 2500. A second PCR of 7 to 11 cycles was run with a J-beta primer mix and a sample-barcoded 5' primer. Each TCR beta cDNA molecule received a unique molecular identifier from a template-switch 5' adaptor carrying 12 random nucleotides. Each sample yielded at least 2.5 million CDR3-containing paired-end reads. The Mint cDNA synthesis kit, primed by a TRBC-specific oligonucleotide, was used to synthesize first-strand cDNA from all RNA. Following uracil-DNA glycosylase treatment, a first 18-cycle PCR with universal primers M1SS and BC2_uni_R was performed on all cDNA. The authors' pipeline ran thus. Normalization of each sample was performed by random selection of 1 million high-quality reads, each carrying a distinct molecular identifier. Instead of being binned into consensus sequences, reads with shared molecular identifiers were discarded. MiTCR, with a Q25 quality threshold and the strictest error-elimination algorithm, was used for CDR3 identification, clonotype clustering and error correction. A nonparametric unseen species model using Euler transformation provided a lower-bound estimate of total TCR beta diversity. The public reads were reanalyzed by TCRdb: fastp trimming at Q25, MiXCR alignment, in-frame beta chains only. Here each entry gathers all rows of one CDR3 protein and keeps the most common genes and DNA. Clone size and V and J calls follow TCRdb, not the original study. This sample has under 1 million distinct CDR3 sequences in its table, and 40% to 50% of those were observed once. Approximately 20% of the sample is in the top ten clones.

This sample is drawn from a study of blood T cells in healthy people across ages (dated by TCRdb to the mid-2010s). With regard to the full study: Template switching captured roughly one uniquely barcoded TCR beta cDNA molecule per two T cells in model experiments. Age-related changes in TCR beta repertoire diversity were measured in the study by deep sequencing normalized with unique cDNA molecular identifiers. Four age groups were formed from the donors: young (average approximately 16 years), middle-aged (approximately 40), aged (approximately 60) and long-lived (around 82). To avoid experimental bias, donors of different ages were distributed randomly across sequencing lanes. Using the same blood draw, the study looked at two additional independent replicas of 1 million unique cDNA reads for two donors, one aged 18 to 29 and the other aged 80 or older.

Findings and caveats that apply to the study as a whole: The percentage of naive T cells measured by flow cytometry correlated strongly with observed TCR beta diversity. Estimates of total diversity from one million sequenced T cells were regarded as lower bounds and underestimates. Because the CMV infection status of the donors was unknown, age-related changes in expanded clonotypes may potentially have been confounded. Conclusive comparison of naive and antigen-experienced compartments was prevented by the profiling of bulk unsorted PBMCs. Observed TCR beta diversity per million T cells fell roughly linearly with age, and a significant reduction was already apparent by age about 43. Compared with the aged group, the long-lived group had more naive CD4+ T cells, fewer expanded clones and increased TCR diversity, a pattern suggesting age selection.

The 39 donors, aged 6 to 90 years, were systemically healthy Caucasian individuals from Russia. Ten milliliters of peripheral blood were drawn from each donor into EDTA-treated Vacutainer tubes. Ficoll-Paque density-gradient centrifugation was used to isolate PBMCs, with at least 6 million per sample. Total RNA was extracted from PBMCs with Trizol reagent, with at least 6 micrograms obtained per sample. For every donor, flow cytometry on a PBMC aliquot measured the percentage of naive CD45RAhigh/CD27high T cells. Input material: blood. The TCR originated in a man aged 60-69 years in good health. In this chain, TRBV6-5 is recombined with TRBJ2-5; possibly the D gene is TRBD1, per 6 matching bases. The CDR3 protein sequence reads: CASSYSHRDYQETQYF. The DNA sequence follows: TGTGCCAGCAGTTACTCGCACAGGGATTACCAAGAGACCCAGTACTTC.